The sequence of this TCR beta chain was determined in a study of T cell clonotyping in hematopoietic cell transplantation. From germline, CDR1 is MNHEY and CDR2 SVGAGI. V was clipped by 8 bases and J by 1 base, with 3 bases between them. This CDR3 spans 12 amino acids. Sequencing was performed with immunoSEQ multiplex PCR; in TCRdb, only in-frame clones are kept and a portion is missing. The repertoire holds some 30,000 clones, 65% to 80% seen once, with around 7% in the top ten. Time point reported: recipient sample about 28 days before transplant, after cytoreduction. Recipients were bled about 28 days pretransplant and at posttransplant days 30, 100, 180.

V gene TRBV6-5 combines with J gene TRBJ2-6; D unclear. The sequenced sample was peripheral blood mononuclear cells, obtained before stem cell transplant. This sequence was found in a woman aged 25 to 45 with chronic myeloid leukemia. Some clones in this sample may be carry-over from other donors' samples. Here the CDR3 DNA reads TGTGCCAGCTATTCTGGGGCCAACGTCCTGACTTTC. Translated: CASYSGANVLTF.